This T cell receptor beta chain was recovered during a study of blood T cell repertoires in COVID-19. Study in general: Acute and convalescent COVID-19 samples came from the United States, Italy and Spain. PBMCs, B-cell-depleted T cells, or T cells were the source of the cDNA or gDNA that made up the material.

The CDR3 is made up of 14 amino acids. Germline CDR1 MNHEY, CDR2 SVGAGI. Trimming shortened V by 5 bases and J by 5 bases, and 13 bases separated the two germline ends. Under the authors' procedure: From reference gene primer amplification, estimates of nucleated cell counts were derived. The assay was immunoSEQ multiplex PCR, and TCRdb's table has in-frame clones only and misses some. V, J and clone size are those of that table, while D and trimming were read from the DNA. The sample contains about 240,000 clones, roughly 90% of which appear only once. Sample: peripheral blood. V usage is TRBV6-5 and J usage is TRBJ1-5; possibly TRBD1 for D (6 bases). This clonotype was obtained from a man in his fifties or sixties who had recovered from COVID-19. The CDR3 nucleotides are TGTGCCAGCAGTCCGATGACAGGATATCAGCCCCAGCATTTT. Amino acid sequence: CASSPMTGYQPQHF.